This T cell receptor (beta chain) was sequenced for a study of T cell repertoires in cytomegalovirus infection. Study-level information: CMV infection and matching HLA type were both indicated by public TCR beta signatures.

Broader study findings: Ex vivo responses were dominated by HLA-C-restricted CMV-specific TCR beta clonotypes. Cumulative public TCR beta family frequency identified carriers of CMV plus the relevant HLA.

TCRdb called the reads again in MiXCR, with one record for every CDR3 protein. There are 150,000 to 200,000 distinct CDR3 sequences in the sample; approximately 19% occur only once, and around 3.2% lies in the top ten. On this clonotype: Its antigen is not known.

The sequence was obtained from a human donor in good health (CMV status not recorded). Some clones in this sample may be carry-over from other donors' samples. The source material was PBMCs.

The CDR3 DNA is TGTGCCAGCAGTCCGCGTTTCGGATTACAGCCCCAGCATTTT. It is translated as CASSPRFGLQPQHF. The chain uses TRBV6-2 or TRBV6-3 and TRBJ1-5; D uncertain. The CDR3 has 14 residues. From germline, CDR1 is MNHEY and CDR2 SVGEGT. V was pared by 5 bases and J by 7 bases, with 15 bases between.